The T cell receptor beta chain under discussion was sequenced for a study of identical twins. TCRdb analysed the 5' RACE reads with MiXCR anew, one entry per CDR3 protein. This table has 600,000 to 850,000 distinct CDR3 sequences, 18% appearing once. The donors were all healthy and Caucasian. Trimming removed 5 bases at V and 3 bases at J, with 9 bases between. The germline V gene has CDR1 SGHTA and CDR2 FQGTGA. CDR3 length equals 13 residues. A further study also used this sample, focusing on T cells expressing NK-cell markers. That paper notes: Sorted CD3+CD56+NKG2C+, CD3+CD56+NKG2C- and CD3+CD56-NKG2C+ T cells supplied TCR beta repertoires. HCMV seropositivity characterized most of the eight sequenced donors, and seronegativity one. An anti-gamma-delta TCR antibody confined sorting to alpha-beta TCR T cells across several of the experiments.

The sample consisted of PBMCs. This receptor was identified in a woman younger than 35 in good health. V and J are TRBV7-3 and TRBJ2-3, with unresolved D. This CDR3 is CASSDNRTDTQYF. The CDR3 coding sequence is TGTGCCAGCAGCGATAACAGAACAGATACGCAGTATTTT. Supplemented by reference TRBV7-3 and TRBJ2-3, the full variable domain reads GAGVSQTPSNKVTEKGKYVELRCDPISGHTALYWYRQSLGQGPEFLIYFQGTGAADDSGLPNDRFFAVRPEGSVSTLKIQRTERGDSAVYLCASSDNRTDTQYFGPGTRLTVL.